The 32 T cell receptor beta chains given below trace back to one sample, sequenced in a study of T-cell reconstitution after alpha-beta-depleted transplantation in children. Molecular barcoding with unique molecular identifiers was used for the TCRbeta library. A single record per CDR3 protein comes from TCRdb applying MiXCR to the PCR reads. The sample yields 200,000 to 300,000 distinct CDR3 sequences, more than 10% seen once. Source: PBMCs from the stem cell graft donor, taken from the stem cell graft. The receptors were sampled from a human donor who donated a stem cell graft to a child with acute lymphoblastic leukemia.

Comment on this clonotype: A much bigger clone sits one base away, suggesting this may be a read error. The chain uses TRBV11-2 and TRBJ2-7; 9 bases match TRBD1. This CDR3 is 14 amino acids long. The V gene end was trimmed by 5 bases and the J gene end by 8 bases; junction bases not matched to a gene: 10. CDR1 SGHAT and CDR2 FQNNGV come from the germline V gene. The DNA for the CDR3 is TGTGCCAGCAGCCAGACAGGGGGAGGTGGCAAGCAGTACTTC. Translation: CASSQTGGGGKQYF.

This clonotype was recorded at least ten times. J is TRBJ2-7 and V is TRBV20-1; 7 nucleotides line up with TRBD2. This CDR3 has 15 amino acids. In germline, CDR1 is DFQATT, CDR2 SNEGSKA (reference sequence). V lost 2 bases to trimming and J lost 6 bases; unmatched junction nucleotides: 13. CDR3 DNA: TGCAGTGCTAGACCCTTTCGTACCCCGGGAGGCGAGCAGTACTTC. Its protein product is CSARPFRTPGGEQYF.

A few counts support this clonotype. V is TRBV12-3 or TRBV12-4 and J is TRBJ2-5; 8 nucleotides match TRBD2. V was clipped by 0 bases and J by 4 bases; unmatched bases: 4. The CDR3 is 15 amino acids. CDR3 in DNA: TGTGCCAGCAGTTTAGCTAGCGGGATCCTAGAGACCCAGTACTTC. Translated: CASSLASGILETQYF.

This clonotype came up many times. The rearrangement links TRBV24-1 to TRBJ2-1, with 8 bases that match TRBD2. The CDR3 has 12 residues. The germline CDR1 and CDR2 sequences are KGHDR and SFDVKD. The V gene end was trimmed by 4 bases and the J gene end by 16 bases; junction bases not matched to a gene: 8. The CDR3: CATSDPGTRSFF. CDR3 DNA: TGTGCCACCAGTGACCCCGGGACTAGGAGCTTCTTC.

This clonotype was seen ten or more times. This chain links TRBV25-1 with TRBJ1-1, with D uncertain. V lost 7 bases to trimming and J lost 4 bases, with 13 bases between them. The germline CDR1 and CDR2 sequences are MGHDK and SYGVNS. The CDR3 is made up of 13 amino acids. CDR3 protein: CASITMGGTEAFF. The CDR3 DNA reads as TGTGCCAGCATTACAATGGGAGGCACTGAAGCTTTCTTT.

This clonotype occurred many times. J is TRBJ2-2 and V is TRBV28, with D tentatively TRBD1 (5 bases). The CDR3 has 11 residues. Germline V lookup: CDR1 MDHEN, CDR2 SYDVKM. V gave up 3 bases and J gave up 13 bases, with 9 bases separating them. CDR3 loop: CASSLAGWLFF. CDR3 DNA sequence: TGTGCCAGCAGTTTGGCAGGGTGGCTGTTTTTT.

This clonotype was detected ten times or more. V is TRBV6-5 and J is TRBJ1-6; D is ambiguous. The V and J ends lost 2 bases and 10 bases respectively, with 15 bases between them. The CDR3 sequence is 15 residues long. Germline CDR1 and CDR2: MNHEY and SVGAGI. For the CDR3, the DNA is TGTGCCAGCAGTTACGGTGGCAGTTCCGTATCACCCCTCCACTTT. Its translation is CASSYGGSSVSPLHF.

In its sample, this clonotype was seen many times. The chain carries TRBV4-2 and TRBJ2-1; 9 bases agree with TRBD2. Trimming at V came to 0 bases and at J to 5 bases, leaving 5 bases not matched to a gene. Germline V gene sequence: CDR1 LGHNA, CDR2 YNFKEQ. CDR3 length: 16 residues. CDR3: CASSQDPAGGHNEQFF. The CDR3 DNA follows: TGTGCCAGCAGCCAAGATCCAGCGGGAGGCCACAATGAGCAGTTCTTC.

This clonotype has only a few counts. This rearrangement joins TRBV19 to TRBJ2-1; 7 nucleotides match TRBD2. There are 15 residues in the CDR3. V shed 5 bases and J 0 bases; nucleotides not matched to a gene: 4. The germline CDR1 and CDR2 sequences are LNHDA and SQIVND (reference sequence). Written as DNA, the CDR3 is TGTGCCAGTAGTTTTACTAGCGACTCCTACAATGAGCAGTTCTTC. Translating it yields CASSFTSDSYNEQFF.

This clonotype has ten or more counts. V and J are TRBV4-3 and TRBJ2-7; D is uncertain. The CDR3 is made up of 17 amino acids. The V end was cut by 0 bases, the J end by 0 bases, with 15 bases between. Germline loops: CDR1 LGHNA, CDR2 YSLEER. The CDR3: CASSQDTRRPNSYEQYF. The CDR3 DNA reads as TGCGCCAGCAGCCAAGATACCCGACGGCCTAACTCCTACGAGCAGTACTTC.

The V gene is TRBV7-2, the J gene TRBJ1-5; no firm D call. CDR1 and CDR2 from the germline V gene are SGHTA and FQGNSA. The CDR3 is 13 residues long. V was clipped by 2 bases and J by 4 bases, with 6 bases between them. As DNA, the CDR3 is TGTGCCAGCAGCTTATCATTGAATCAGCCCCAGCATTTT. Its translation: CASSLSLNQPQHF.

This clonotype was counted many times. The genes are TRBV7-2 and TRBJ2-2; 11 bases match TRBD1. The CDR3 covers 16 residues. The V and J ends lost 5 bases and 2 bases, in that order; junction bases with no gene match: 4. The germline V gene encodes CDR1 SGHTA and CDR2 FQGNSA. The chain's CDR3 is CASSPRTGGNTGELFF. The CDR3 nucleotides read TGTGCCAGCAGCCCTCGGACAGGGGGCAACACCGGGGAGCTGTTTTTT.

This clonotype was observed many times. The chain joins TRBV12-3 or TRBV12-4 to TRBJ2-7, with D possibly matching TRBD2 (6 bases). This CDR3 region has 15 residues. V gave up 6 bases and J gave up 2 bases, with 17 bases separating them. The CDR3 DNA follows: TGTGCCAGCAGCCAGGCTGACGGGGGACCCTACGAGCAGTACTTC. Translated, it gives CASSQADGGPYEQYF.

This clonotype was seen repeatedly, ten times or more. The gene calls are TRBV7-2 and TRBJ2-1; D remains ambiguous. Germline V CDR1 and CDR2: SGHTA, FQGNSA. The CDR3 has 14 residues. The V end lost 4 bases, the J end lost 4 bases, and 11 bases lay between the germline ends. CDR3 DNA sequence: TGTGCCAGCAGCTCTCGCGCCCTATACAATGAGCAGTTCTTC. As protein: CASSSRALYNEQFF.

This clonotype was recorded many times. This sequence joins TRBV20-1 and TRBJ2-5; TRBD2 is a possible D gene (5 bases). Germline V gene data show CDR1 as DFQATT and CDR2 as SNEGSKA (reference sequence). The ends were cut back, 6 bases at V and 2 bases at J, with 13 bases in the middle. The length of the CDR3 is 13 residues. CDR3 in amino acids: CSAPLGDQETQYF. The CDR3 nucleotides read TGCAGTGCCCCCTTGGGAGATCAAGAGACCCAGTACTTC.

This clonotype was seen many times. The J gene is TRBJ1-6, the V gene TRBV20-1; 8 nucleotides align to TRBD1. The junction had 8 bases not matched to a gene; V was cut back by 0 bases and J by 10 bases. The germline V gene encodes CDR1 DFQATT and CDR2 SNEGSKA (reference sequence). This CDR3 has 15 amino acids. CDR3 DNA: TGCAGTGCTAGAGATTGGCAGGGGGCTGGGTCACCCCTCCACTTT. Translating it yields CSARDWQGAGSPLHF.

In its sample, this clonotype was seen many times. CDR3 in amino acids: CASSLDYGELFF. Here the CDR3 DNA reads TGTGCCAGCAGCCTGGATTATGGGGAGCTGTTTTTT. The chain is built from TRBV7-2 and TRBJ2-2; D ambiguous. The CDR3 has 12 residues. With 5 bases removed from V and 8 bases from J, the gap between germline ends came to 9 bases. Germline assignment: CDR1 SGHTA and CDR2 FQGNSA.

This clonotype appeared many times. This sequence joins TRBV7-6 and TRBJ2-2; D remains ambiguous. This CDR3 has 12 residues. V lost 2 bases to trimming and J lost 5 bases, with 3 bases between them. CDR1 and CDR2 (germline): SGHVS, FNYEAQ. The CDR3 loop is CASSLRTGELFF. Here the CDR3 DNA reads TGTGCCAGCAGCTTAAGGACCGGGGAGCTGTTTTTT.

This clonotype was seen repeatedly, ten times or more. This chain joins TRBV9 and TRBJ2-1; 12 nucleotides align to TRBD2. Unmatched junction bases numbered 6, after V lost 1 base and J lost 10 bases. The CDR3 sequence is 15 residues long. Germline V gene lookup returns CDR1 SGDLS and CDR2 YYNGEE. CDR3 DNA: TGTGCCAGCAGCGTACGGACTAGCGGGGCCCAGGAGCAGTTCTTC. Translation: CASSVRTSGAQEQFF.

This clonotype has at least ten counts. J is TRBJ2-3 and V is TRBV20-1, with a tentative D call TRBD2 (7 bases). The CDR3 extends over 19 amino acids. V was trimmed by 5 bases and J by 5 bases, leaving 32 bases between them. Germline CDR1 reads DFQATT; CDR2 reads SNEGSKA (reference sequence). The CDR3 bases are TGCAGTGCTCCCCCGGGTTCAACAACAAGGGGGGGAGGAGGAGATACGCAGTATTTT. It is translated as CSAPPGSTTRGGGGDTQYF.

This clonotype came up many times. V is TRBV10-3 and J is TRBJ2-7; 10 positions match TRBD1. CDR3 length equals 16 residues. V shed 8 bases, J shed 2 bases, and the junction held 12 bases outside the gene matches. From germline, CDR1 is ENHRY and CDR2 SYGVKD. CDR3 region: CAISPGPGQGTYEQYF. The CDR3, as DNA: TGTGCCATCTCGCCAGGGCCGGGACAGGGGACCTACGAGCAGTACTTC.

This clonotype was recorded at least ten times. V gene TRBV20-1 combines with J gene TRBJ2-1; 7 nucleotides match TRBD2. CDR1 and CDR2 (germline): DFQATT, SNEGSKA (reference sequence). The CDR3 has 16 residues. V gave up 6 bases and J gave up 0 bases; unmatched junction bases: 11. This chain's CDR3 is CSALGEGQNSYNEQFF. DNA of the CDR3: TGCAGTGCCCTCGGGGAGGGGCAAAACTCCTACAATGAGCAGTTCTTC.

This clonotype was recorded a few times. This chain joins TRBV12-3 or TRBV12-4 and TRBJ2-7, with D maybe TRBD2 (5 bases). The CDR3 consists of 14 residues. The V gene lost 7 bases and the J gene lost 2 bases, with 15 bases spanning the gap. For the CDR3, the DNA is TGTGCCAGCAATTTTGGAGGAGATACCTACGAGCAGTACTTC. Its protein product is CASNFGGDTYEQYF.

This rearrangement joins TRBV9 to TRBJ2-7; tentative D call: TRBD2 (5 bases). CDR1 is SGDLS and CDR2 is YYNGEE in the germline V gene. This CDR3 is 15 amino acids long. V lost 4 bases and J lost 0, with 14 bases in between. The CDR3 reads CASSPRTGSSYEQYF. The CDR3 DNA follows: TGTGCCAGCAGCCCCCGGACGGGGAGCTCCTACGAGCAGTACTTC.

This clonotype has at least ten counts. The J gene is TRBJ2-5, the V gene TRBV7-9; TRBD1 aligns across 7 bases. Germline CDR1 is SEHNR and CDR2 is FQNEAQ (reference sequence). Trimming removed 3 bases from V and 3 bases from J; junction bases left unmatched: 10. The CDR3 runs 16 residues. CDR3 sequence reads: CASSFLTGQLKETQYF. The CDR3 nucleotides read TGTGCCAGCAGCTTCCTTACGGGACAGCTAAAAGAGACCCAGTACTTC.

This clonotype was detected ten times or more. The rearrangement joins TRBV7-6 to TRBJ1-1; D is uncertain. The CDR3 sequence is 16 residues long. CDR1 and CDR2 from the germline V gene are SGHVS and FNYEAQ. The V end lost 5 bases, the J end lost 2 bases, and 18 bases lay between the germline ends. The CDR3 region is CASSPSVGSLNTEAFF. The CDR3 bases are TGTGCCAGCAGCCCTTCCGTCGGGAGCTTAAACACTGAAGCTTTCTTT.

This clonotype was detected ten times or more. The chain recombines TRBV20-1 with TRBJ2-1, with 13 bases aligning to TRBD2. This CDR3 has 14 amino acids. Germline V gene lookup returns CDR1 DFQATT and CDR2 SNEGSKA (reference sequence). V was clipped by 6 bases and J by 12 bases; unmatched bases: 11. In nucleotides, the CDR3 is TGCAGTGCACAGGGGACTAGCGGGAAAGGGGGGCAGTTCTTC. Encoded protein: CSAQGTSGKGGQFF.

There are a few counts of this clonotype. The chain joins TRBV11-1 to TRBJ2-7, with TRBD2 matching 13 bases. CDR1 is SGHAT, CDR2 FQDESV, per germline (reference sequence). The CDR3 contains 16 residues. V dropped 4 bases and J dropped 4; count of bases not matched to a gene: 7. The CDR3 here is CASSSGGLAGKYEQYF. CDR3 bases: TGTGCCAGCAGCTCGGGGGGACTAGCGGGAAAGTACGAGCAGTACTTC.

This clonotype was detected many times. The chain has TRBV5-1 and TRBJ1-1; TRBD1 is a possible D gene (5 bases). The CDR3 runs 13 residues. Trimming left V 5 bases short and J 1 base short, with 9 bases between. Germline V gene lookup returns CDR1 SGHRS and CDR2 YFSETQ. The CDR3: CASRKDTNTEAFF. Written as DNA, the CDR3 is TGCGCCAGCAGGAAGGACACGAACACTGAAGCTTTCTTT.

The V call is TRBV6-1, the J call TRBJ1-4; 7 bases agree with TRBD1. Germline V lookup: CDR1 MNHNS, CDR2 SASEGT. With V trimmed by 6 bases and J by 0 bases, 4 bases remained unmatched. The CDR3 is 15 amino acids. The CDR3 protein is CASRDQGATNEKLFF. The CDR3, as DNA: TGTGCCAGCAGGGACCAGGGGGCAACTAATGAAAAACTGTTTTTT.

V usage is TRBV5-6 and J usage is TRBJ2-1; D ambiguous. Germline V gives CDR1 SGHDT, CDR2 YYEEEE. Trimming left V 4 bases short and J 0 bases short, with 23 bases between. The CDR3 length is 19 residues. For the CDR3, the DNA is TGTGCCAGCAGCGAAGGAGCGAACTCTGGACCTGTCTCCTACAATGAGCAGTTCTTC. This gives the protein CASSEGANSGPVSYNEQFF.

This clonotype was detected ten times or more. The gene calls are TRBV12-5 and TRBJ1-1; D unclear. CDR1 and CDR2 (germline): LGHNT, FRNRAP. V was shortened by 3 bases and J by 3 bases, with 14 bases between the two germline ends. The CDR3 is 15 residues long. The CDR3 loop reads CASGFGSGLDTEAFF. For the CDR3, the DNA is TGTGCTAGTGGTTTCGGGTCAGGTTTGGACACTGAAGCTTTCTTT.